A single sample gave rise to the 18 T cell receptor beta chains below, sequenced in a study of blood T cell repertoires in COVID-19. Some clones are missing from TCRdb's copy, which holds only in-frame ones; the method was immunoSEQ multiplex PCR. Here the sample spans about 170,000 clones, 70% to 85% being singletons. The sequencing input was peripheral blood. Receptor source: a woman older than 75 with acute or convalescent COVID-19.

In nucleotides, the CDR3 is TGTGCCAGCAGCTTAGTGCGGACTAGCGGCTACAATGAGCAGTTCTTC. Translation: CASSLVRTSGYNEQFF. The chain is built from TRBV7-9 and TRBJ2-1; 10 nucleotides line up with TRBD2. V lost 1 base, J lost 3 bases, and 3 bases stayed unmatched. Germline V gene sequence: CDR1 SEHNR, CDR2 FQNEAQ (reference sequence). The CDR3 has 16 residues. The complete variable domain, with remaining parts taken from reference TRBV7-9 and TRBJ2-1, reads DTGVSQNPRHKITKRGQNVTFRCDPISEHNRLYWYRQTLGQGPEFLTYFQNEAQLEKSRLLSDRFSAERPKGSFSTLEIQRTEQGDSAMYLCASSLVRTSGYNEQFFGPGTRLTVL.

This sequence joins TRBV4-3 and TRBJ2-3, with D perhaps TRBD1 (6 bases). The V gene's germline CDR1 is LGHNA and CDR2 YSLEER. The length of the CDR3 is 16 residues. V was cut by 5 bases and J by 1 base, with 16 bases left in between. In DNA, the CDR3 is TGCGCCAGCAGCAACAATGTCCACAGGGGCACAGATACGCAGTATTTT. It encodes CASSNNVHRGTDTQYF.

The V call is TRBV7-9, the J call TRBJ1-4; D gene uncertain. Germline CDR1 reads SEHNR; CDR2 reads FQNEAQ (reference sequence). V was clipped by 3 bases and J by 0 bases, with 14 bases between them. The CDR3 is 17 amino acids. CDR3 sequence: CASSLRTTSATNEKLFF. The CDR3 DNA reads TGTGCCAGCAGCTTGAGGACTACTTCGGCAACTAATGAAAAACTGTTTTTT.

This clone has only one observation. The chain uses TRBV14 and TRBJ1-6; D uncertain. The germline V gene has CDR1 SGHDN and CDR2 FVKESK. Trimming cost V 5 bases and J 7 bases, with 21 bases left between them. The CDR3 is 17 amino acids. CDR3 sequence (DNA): TGTGCCAGCAGCTCCCTACTGGGAGGTATTCGGAATTCACCCCTCCACTTT. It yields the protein CASSSLLGGIRNSPLHF.

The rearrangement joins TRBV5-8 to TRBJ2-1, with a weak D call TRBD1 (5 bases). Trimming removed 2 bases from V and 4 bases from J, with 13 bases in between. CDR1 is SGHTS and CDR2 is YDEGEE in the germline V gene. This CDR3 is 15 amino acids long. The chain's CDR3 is CASSFRGFPYNEQFF. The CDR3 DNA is TGTGCCAGCAGCTTTAGGGGTTTTCCTTACAATGAGCAGTTCTTC.

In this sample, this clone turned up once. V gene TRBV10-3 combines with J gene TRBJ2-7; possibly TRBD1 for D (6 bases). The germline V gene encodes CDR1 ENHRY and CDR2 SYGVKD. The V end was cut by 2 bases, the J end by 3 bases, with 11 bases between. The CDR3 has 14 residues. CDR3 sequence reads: CAISETGTYYEQYF. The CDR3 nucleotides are TGTGCCATCAGTGAGACGGGGACATACTACGAGCAGTACTTC.

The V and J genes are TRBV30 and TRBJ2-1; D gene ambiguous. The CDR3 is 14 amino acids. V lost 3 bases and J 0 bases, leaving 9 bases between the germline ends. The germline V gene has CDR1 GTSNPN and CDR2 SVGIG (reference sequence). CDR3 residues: CAWRRRVSYNEQFF. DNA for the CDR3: TGTGCCTGGAGGAGGCGTGTCTCCTACAATGAGCAGTTCTTC.

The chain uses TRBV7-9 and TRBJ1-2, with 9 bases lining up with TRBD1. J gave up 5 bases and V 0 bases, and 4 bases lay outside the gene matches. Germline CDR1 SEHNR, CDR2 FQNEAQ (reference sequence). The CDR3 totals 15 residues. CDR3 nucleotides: TGTGCCAGCAGCTTAGCGAGGGACAGGGTGTATGGCTACACCTTC. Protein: CASSLARDRVYGYTF. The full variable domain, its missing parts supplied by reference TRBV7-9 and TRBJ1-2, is DTGVSQNPRHKITKRGQNVTFRCDPISEHNRLYWYRQTLGQGPEFLTYFQNEAQLEKSRLLSDRFSAERPKGSFSTLEIQRTEQGDSAMYLCASSLARDRVYGYTFGSGTRLTVV.

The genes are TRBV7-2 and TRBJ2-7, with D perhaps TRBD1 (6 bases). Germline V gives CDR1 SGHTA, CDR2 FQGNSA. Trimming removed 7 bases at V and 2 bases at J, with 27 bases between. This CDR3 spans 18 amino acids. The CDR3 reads CASNIQAFTRQDTYEQYF. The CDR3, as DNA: TGTGCCAGCAACATCCAAGCTTTTACGCGACAGGATACCTACGAGCAGTACTTC.

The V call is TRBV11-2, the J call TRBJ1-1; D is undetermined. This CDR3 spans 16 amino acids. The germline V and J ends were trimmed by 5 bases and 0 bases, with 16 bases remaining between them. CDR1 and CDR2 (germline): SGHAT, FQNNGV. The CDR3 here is CASSPAIGSVNTEAFF. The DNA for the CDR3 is TGTGCCAGCAGCCCGGCCATCGGGAGTGTGAACACTGAAGCTTTCTTT.

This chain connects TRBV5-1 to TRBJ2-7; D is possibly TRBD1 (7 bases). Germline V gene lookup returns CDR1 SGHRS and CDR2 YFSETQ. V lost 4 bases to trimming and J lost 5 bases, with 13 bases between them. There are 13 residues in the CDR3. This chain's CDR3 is CASSQGGTNEQYF. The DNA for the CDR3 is TGCGCCAGCAGCCAGGGGGGTACTAACGAGCAGTACTTC.

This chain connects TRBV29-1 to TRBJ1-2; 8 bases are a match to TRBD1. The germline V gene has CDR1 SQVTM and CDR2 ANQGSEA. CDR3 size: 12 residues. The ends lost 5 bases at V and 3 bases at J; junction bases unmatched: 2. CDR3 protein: CSVSQGDYGYTF. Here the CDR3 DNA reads TGCAGCGTTTCACAGGGGGACTATGGCTACACCTTC.

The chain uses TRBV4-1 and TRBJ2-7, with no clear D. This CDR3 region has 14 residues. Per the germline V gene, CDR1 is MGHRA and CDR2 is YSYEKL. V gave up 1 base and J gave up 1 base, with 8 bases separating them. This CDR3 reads CASSQGPRSYEQYF. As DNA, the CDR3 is TGCGCCAGCAGCCAAGGCCCCAGATCCTACGAGCAGTACTTC.

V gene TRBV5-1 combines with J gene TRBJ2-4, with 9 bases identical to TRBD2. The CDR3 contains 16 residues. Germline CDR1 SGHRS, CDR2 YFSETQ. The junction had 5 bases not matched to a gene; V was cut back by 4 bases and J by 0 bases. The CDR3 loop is CASSVLAGQAKNIQYF. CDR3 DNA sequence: TGCGCCAGCAGCGTACTAGCGGGTCAAGCCAAAAACATTCAGTACTTC.

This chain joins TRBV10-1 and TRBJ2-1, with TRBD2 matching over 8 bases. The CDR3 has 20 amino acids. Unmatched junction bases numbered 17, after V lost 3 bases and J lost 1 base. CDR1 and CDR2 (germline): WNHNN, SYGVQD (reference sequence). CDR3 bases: TGCGCCAGCAGTGATGGGCTAGCGGGCATCGGCCCCACGTCCTACAATGAGCAGTTCTTC. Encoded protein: CASSDGLAGIGPTSYNEQFF.

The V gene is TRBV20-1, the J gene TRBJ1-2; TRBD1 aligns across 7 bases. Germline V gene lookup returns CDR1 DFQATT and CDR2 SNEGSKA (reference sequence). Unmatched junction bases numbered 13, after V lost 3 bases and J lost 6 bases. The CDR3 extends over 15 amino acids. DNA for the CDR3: TGCAGTGCTAGTCTGCAGCCTGAAGGGGGCCATGGCTACACCTTC. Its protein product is CSASLQPEGGHGYTF.

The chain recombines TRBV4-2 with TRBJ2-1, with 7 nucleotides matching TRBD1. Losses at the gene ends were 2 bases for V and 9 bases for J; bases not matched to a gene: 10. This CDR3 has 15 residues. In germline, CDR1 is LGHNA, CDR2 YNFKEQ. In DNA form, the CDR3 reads TGTGCCAGCAGCCAATGGGGAGAGGGGGCAGGTGAGCAGTTCTTC. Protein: CASSQWGEGAGEQFF.

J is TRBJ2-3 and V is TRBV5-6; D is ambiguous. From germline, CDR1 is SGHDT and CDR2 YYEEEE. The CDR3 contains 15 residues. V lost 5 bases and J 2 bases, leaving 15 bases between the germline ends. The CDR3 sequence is CASSQVQAYTDTQYF. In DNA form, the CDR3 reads TGTGCCAGCAGTCAAGTCCAAGCATACACAGATACGCAGTATTTT.